Each of the 12 T cell receptor beta chains below was sequenced from the same sample in a study of cytomegalovirus exposure and HLA in healthy donors. Use of 60 Vbeta and 13 Jbeta primers characterized the PCR. Clones were sequenced by immunoSEQ multiplex PCR, and TCRdb holds only the in-frame ones, with some missing. Altogether more than 120,000 clones are present, over 65% being singletons, with the ten largest covering around 2.4%. Sequencing was done on a sample of PBMCs. These receptors were collected from a male donor in good health and CMV-seronegative.

This sequence joins TRBV7-8 and TRBJ2-1, with TRBD2 matching over 9 bases. The CDR3 is 16 amino acids. Germline V gene lookup returns CDR1 SGHVS and CDR2 FQNEAQ. The J segment lost 6 bases and the V segment lost 3 bases, leaving 9 bases of the junction unmatched. CDR3 DNA sequence: TGTGCCAGCAGCTTCCGCACTAGCGGGTTTCTCAATGAGCAGTTCTTC. Amino acid sequence: CASSFRTSGFLNEQFF.

The chain couples TRBV18 to TRBJ2-1; 9 bases are shared with TRBD2. The V segment lost 1 base and the J segment 2 bases; nucleotides outside the gene matches: 3. This CDR3 has 16 residues. Germline values: CDR1 KGHSH, CDR2 LQKENI. DNA of the CDR3: TGTGCCAGCTCACCACGGTCTAGCGGGACCTACAATGAGCAGTTCTTC. Translation gives CASSPRSSGTYNEQFF.

The chain couples TRBV6-1 to TRBJ2-7; 8 nucleotides match TRBD2. The germline V gene encodes CDR1 MNHNS and CDR2 SASEGT. The CDR3 totals 15 residues. J lost 6 bases, V lost 6 bases, and 13 bases had no gene match. As DNA, the CDR3 is TGTGCCAGCAGCGCCTTTGCGGGAGGCCCATCCGAGCAGTACTTC. Protein sequence: CASSAFAGGPSEQYF.

This clone was seen just once. This chain connects TRBV6-5 to TRBJ2-1, with 10 positions matching TRBD2. The V gene's germline CDR1 is MNHEY and CDR2 SVGAGI. The CDR3 runs to 16 residues. With 3 bases clipped from V and 7 bases from J, the junction kept 9 bases outside the gene matches. The CDR3 DNA reads as TGTGCCAGCAGTTATGAAGCTAGCGGGAGTTGGAATGAGCAGTTCTTC. Protein: CASSYEASGSWNEQFF.

For this clone: The final CDR3 position lacks the conserved phenylalanine or tryptophan, pointing to a likely read error. No DNA is shown, since the ends of the CDR3 on it are uncertain; the CDR3 is the one TCRdb lists. The chain combines TRBV10-1 with TRBJ1-2. Including both end residues, the CDR3 is 12 amino acids long. Germline CDR1 WNHNN, CDR2 SYGVQD (reference sequence). The CDR3 region is CARSREEAPSRV.

The J gene is TRBJ2-1, the V gene TRBV4-2; D gene unclear. The CDR3 spans 16 residues. CDR1 is LGHNA, CDR2 YNFKEQ, per germline. Trimming pared 0 bases from V and 3 bases from J, leaving 12 bases between. This CDR3 is CASSQEIQIVYNEQFF. DNA of the CDR3: TGTGCCAGCAGCCAAGAAATCCAAATTGTCTACAATGAGCAGTTCTTC.

There are a few counts of this clone. The rearrangement uses TRBV4-1 and TRBJ1-2, with a tentative D call TRBD1 (5 bases). The V gene lost 3 bases and the J gene lost 1 base, with 18 bases spanning the gap. The CDR3 extends over 17 amino acids. CDR1 and CDR2 from the germline V gene are MGHRA and YSYEKL. The CDR3 spells CASSHPDTGTFNYGYTF. The CDR3 nucleotides are TGCGCCAGCAGCCACCCAGATACAGGCACCTTTAACTATGGCTACACCTTC.

This clone was seen only a few times. The chain carries TRBV7-9 and TRBJ1-5; D may be TRBD1 (6 bases). The germline V and J ends were trimmed by 5 bases and 3 bases, with 14 bases remaining between them. Looked up from germline, CDR1 is SEHNR and CDR2 is FQNEAQ (reference sequence). This CDR3 has 15 amino acids. CDR3 nucleotide sequence: TGTGCCAGCAGCGGAGAAGGACAGCCCAATCAGCCCCAGCATTTT. This sequence encodes CASSGEGQPNQPQHF.

The CDR3 region has the DNA TGTGCCAGCAGTTACGAAGGAGCCCACGAGCAGTACTTC. Residues: CASSYEGAHEQYF. The chain links TRBV6-5 to TRBJ2-7; no reliable D call. The germline V gene encodes CDR1 MNHEY and CDR2 SVGAGI. V lost 2 bases, J lost 5 bases, and 10 bases lay in between. The CDR3 extends over 13 amino acids.

This chain connects TRBV6-6 to TRBJ1-1, with D possibly TRBD1 on 5 matching bases. The germline gives CDR1 MNHNY, CDR2 SVGAGI (reference sequence). The CDR3 covers 14 residues. Trimming cost V 6 bases and J 10 bases, with 21 bases left between them. The CDR3 DNA is TGTGCCAGCAGCCCCCGGGGGGACCGCCTCAGAGCTTTCTTT. Encoded protein: CASSPRGDRLRAFF.

The CDR3 DNA follows: TGTGCCAGCAGCGACCCCTTAGCGGGGGGGGAGACCCAGTACTTC. Protein: CASSDPLAGGETQYF. The chain uses TRBV7-3 and TRBJ2-5; 11 nucleotides match TRBD2. Unmatched junction bases numbered 7, after V lost 5 bases and J lost 5 bases. The CDR3 is made up of 15 amino acids. Germline CDR1 reads SGHTA; CDR2 reads FQGTGA.

This clone occurred a few times. This rearrangement joins TRBV10-3 to TRBJ2-2, with TRBD2 matching over 14 bases. Germline assignment: CDR1 ENHRY and CDR2 SYGVKD. The CDR3 loop spans 17 amino acids. J was trimmed by 5 bases and V by 7 bases; bases with no gene match: 9. CDR3: CAITETSGRGGTGELFF. The CDR3 DNA sequence: TGTGCCATCACAGAGACTAGCGGGAGGGGAGGAACCGGGGAGCTGTTTTTT.